This passage covers 3 T cell receptor beta chains from one sample sequenced in a study of blood T cell repertoires in COVID-19. Only in-frame clones appear in the TCRdb table, and some are missing; sequencing was by immunoSEQ multiplex PCR. The table has some 67,000 clones, around nine tenths seen once. The source material was peripheral blood. The receptors here all came from a woman between 18 and 30 years old with acute or convalescent COVID-19.

The J gene is TRBJ1-2, the V gene TRBV19; D is unclear. The V and J ends lost 5 bases and 4 bases respectively, with 17 bases between them. CDR1 is LNHDA and CDR2 is SQIVND in the germline V gene (reference sequence). This CDR3 is 15 amino acids long. The CDR3 region has the DNA TGTGCCAGTAGTTCTGGCAGGACTTCTCTCTATGGCTACACCTTC. This gives the protein CASSSGRTSLYGYTF.

The chain couples TRBV19 to TRBJ1-2; D unresolved. The V and J ends lost 4 bases and 8 bases respectively, with 17 bases between them. Germline V CDR1 and CDR2: LNHDA, SQIVND (reference sequence). The CDR3 runs 14 residues. CDR3 in amino acids: CASSTTVEGMGYTF. CDR3 nucleotide sequence: TGTGCCAGTAGTACAACCGTGGAGGGAATGGGCTACACCTTC.

This clone is classed as medium-sized (0.01 to 0.1%). This chain joins TRBV6-5 and TRBJ1-1; possible D gene TRBD1, 6 bases. The CDR3 has 13 residues. V was cut by 6 bases and J by 4 bases, with 12 bases left in between. Germline V lookup: CDR1 MNHEY, CDR2 SVGAGI. In nucleotides, the CDR3 is TGTGCCAGCAGGCTTATGGGGGCCACTGAAGCTTTCTTT. Amino acid sequence: CASRLMGATEAFF.